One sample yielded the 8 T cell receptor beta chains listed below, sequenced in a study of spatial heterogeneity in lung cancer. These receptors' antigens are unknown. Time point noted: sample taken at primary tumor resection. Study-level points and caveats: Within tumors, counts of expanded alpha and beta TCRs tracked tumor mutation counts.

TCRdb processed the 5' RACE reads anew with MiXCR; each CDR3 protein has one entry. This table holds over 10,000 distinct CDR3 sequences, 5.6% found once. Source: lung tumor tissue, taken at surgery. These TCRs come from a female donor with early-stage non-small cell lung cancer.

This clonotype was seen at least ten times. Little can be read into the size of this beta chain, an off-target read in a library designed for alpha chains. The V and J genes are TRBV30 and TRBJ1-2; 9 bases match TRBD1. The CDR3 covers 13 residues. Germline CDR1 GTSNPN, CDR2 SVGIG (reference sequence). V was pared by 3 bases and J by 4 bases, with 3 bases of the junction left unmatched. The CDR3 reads CAWRWDRAYGYTF. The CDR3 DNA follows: TGTGCCTGGAGATGGGACAGGGCCTATGGCTACACCTTC.

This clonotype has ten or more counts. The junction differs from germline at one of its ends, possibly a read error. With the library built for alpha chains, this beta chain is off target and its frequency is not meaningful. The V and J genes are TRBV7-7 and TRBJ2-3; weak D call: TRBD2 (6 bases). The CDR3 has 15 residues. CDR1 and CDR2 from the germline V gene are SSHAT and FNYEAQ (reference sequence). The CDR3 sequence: CASSPGGARPDTQYF. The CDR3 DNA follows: TGTGCTAGCAGTCCCGGCGGGGCGAGACCAGATACGCAGTATTTT.

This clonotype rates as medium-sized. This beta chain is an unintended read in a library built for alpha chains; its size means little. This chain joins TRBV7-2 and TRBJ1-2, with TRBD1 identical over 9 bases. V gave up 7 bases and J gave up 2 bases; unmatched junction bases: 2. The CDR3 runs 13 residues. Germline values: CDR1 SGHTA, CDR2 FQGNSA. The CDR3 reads CASKQGANYGYTF. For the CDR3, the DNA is TGTGCCAGCAAACAGGGGGCCAACTATGGCTACACCTTC.

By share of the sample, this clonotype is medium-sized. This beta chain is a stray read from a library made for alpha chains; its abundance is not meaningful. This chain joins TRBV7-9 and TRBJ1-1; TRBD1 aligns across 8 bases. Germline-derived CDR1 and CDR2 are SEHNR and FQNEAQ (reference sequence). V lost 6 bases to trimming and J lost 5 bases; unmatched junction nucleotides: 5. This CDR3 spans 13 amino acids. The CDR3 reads CASRRTGRTEAFF. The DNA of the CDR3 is TGTGCCAGCAGGAGGACAGGGAGGACTGAAGCTTTCTTT. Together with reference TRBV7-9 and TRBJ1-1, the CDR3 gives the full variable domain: DTGVSQNPRHKITKRGQNVTFRCDPISEHNRLYWYRQTLGQGPEFLTYFQNEAQLEKSRLLSDRFSAERPKGSFSTLEIQRTEQGDSAMYLCASRRTGRTEAFFGQGTRLTVV.

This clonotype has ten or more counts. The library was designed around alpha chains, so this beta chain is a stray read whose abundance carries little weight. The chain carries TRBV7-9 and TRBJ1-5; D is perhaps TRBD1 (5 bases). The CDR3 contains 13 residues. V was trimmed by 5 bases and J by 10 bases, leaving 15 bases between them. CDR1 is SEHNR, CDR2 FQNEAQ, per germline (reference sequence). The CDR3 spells CASSQGPHSPQHF. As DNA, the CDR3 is TGTGCCAGCAGCCAGGGCCCCCATTCCCCCCAGCATTTT. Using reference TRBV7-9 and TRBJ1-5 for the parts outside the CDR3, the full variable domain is DTGVSQNPRHKITKRGQNVTFRCDPISEHNRLYWYRQTLGQGPEFLTYFQNEAQLEKSRLLSDRFSAERPKGSFSTLEIQRTEQGDSAMYLCASSQGPHSPQHFGDGTRLSIL.

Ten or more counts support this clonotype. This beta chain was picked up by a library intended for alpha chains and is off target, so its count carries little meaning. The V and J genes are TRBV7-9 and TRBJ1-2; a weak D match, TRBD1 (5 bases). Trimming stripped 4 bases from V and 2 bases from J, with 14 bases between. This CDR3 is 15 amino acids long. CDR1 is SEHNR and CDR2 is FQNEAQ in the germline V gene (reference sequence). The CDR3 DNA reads TGTGCCAGCAGCTATCAGGGCATGGGGAACTATGGCTACACCTTC. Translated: CASSYQGMGNYGYTF.

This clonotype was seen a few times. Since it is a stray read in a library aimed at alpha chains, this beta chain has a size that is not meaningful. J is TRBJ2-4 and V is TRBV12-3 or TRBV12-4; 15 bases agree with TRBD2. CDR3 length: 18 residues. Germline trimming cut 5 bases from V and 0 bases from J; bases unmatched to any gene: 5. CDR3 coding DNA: TGTGCCAGCAGTCGGACTAGCGGGGGGGCCCTAGCCAAAAACATTCAGTACTTC. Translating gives CASSRTSGGALAKNIQYF.

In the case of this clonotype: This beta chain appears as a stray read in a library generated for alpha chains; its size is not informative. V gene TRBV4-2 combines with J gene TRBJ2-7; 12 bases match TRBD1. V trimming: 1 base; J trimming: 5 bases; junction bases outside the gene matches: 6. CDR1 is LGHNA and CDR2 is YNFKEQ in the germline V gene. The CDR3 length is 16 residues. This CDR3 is CASSQGPGQGADEQYF. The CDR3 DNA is TGTGCCAGCAGCCAAGGCCCGGGACAGGGGGCCGACGAGCAGTACTTC.